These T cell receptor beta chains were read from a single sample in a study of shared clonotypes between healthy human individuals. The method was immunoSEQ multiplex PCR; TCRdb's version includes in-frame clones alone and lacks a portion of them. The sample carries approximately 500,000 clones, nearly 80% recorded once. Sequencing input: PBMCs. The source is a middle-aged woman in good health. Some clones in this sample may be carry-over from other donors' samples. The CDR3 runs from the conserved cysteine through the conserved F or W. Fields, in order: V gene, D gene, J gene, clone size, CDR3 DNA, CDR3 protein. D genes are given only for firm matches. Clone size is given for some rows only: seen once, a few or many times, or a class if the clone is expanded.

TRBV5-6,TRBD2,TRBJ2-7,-,TGTGCCAGCAGCTTTATCGGGCTAGCGGGAGGGGAAGGTGAGCAGTACTTC,CASSFIGLAGGEGEQYF
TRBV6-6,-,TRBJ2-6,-,TGTGCCAGCAGTTACTCATCTGGGGCCAACGTCCTGACTTTC,CASSYSSGANVLTF
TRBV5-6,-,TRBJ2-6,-,TGTGCCAGCAGCTGGGGGCCTGAATCTGGGGCCAACGTCCTGACTTTC,CASSWGPESGANVLTF
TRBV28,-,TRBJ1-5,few,TGTGCCAGCAGTTTATTCCTGGGATCGGGAGGTAATCAGCCCCAGCATTTT,CASSLFLGSGGNQPQHF
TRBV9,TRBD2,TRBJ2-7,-,TGTGCCAGCAGCGTAGGGCTAGCGGGAGGGCCTCAGAGGCAGTACTTC,CASSVGLAGGPQRQYF
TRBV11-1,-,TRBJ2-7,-,TGTGCCAGCAGTTTCCTCCGCTACTCACCCTACGAGCAGTACTTC,CASSFLRYSPYEQYF
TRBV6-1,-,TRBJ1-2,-,TGTGCCAGCAGTCAGGGAAATAACTATGGCTACACCTTC,CASSQGNNYGYTF
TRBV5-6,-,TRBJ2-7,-,TGTGCCAGCAGCATACTCTACGAGCAGTACTTC,CASSILYEQYF
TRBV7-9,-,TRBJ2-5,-,TGTGCCAGCAGCCCCCCGACAGCTCAAGAGACCCAGTACTTC,CASSPPTAQETQYF
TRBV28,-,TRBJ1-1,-,TGTGCCAGCATGCTGGGGAACACTGAAGCTTTCTTT,CASMLGNTEAFF
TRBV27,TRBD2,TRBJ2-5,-,TGTGCCAGCAGTGAGGGACTAGCGGGAGTTGAGACCCAGTACTTC,CASSEGLAGVETQYF
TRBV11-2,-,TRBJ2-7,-,TGTGCCAGCAGCCCCCCCGAGGGAAACTACGAGCAGTACTTC,CASSPPEGNYEQYF
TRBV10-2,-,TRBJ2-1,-,TGCGCCAGCCACCGAGGTTCCTCATACAATGAGCAGTTCTTC,CASHRGSSYNEQFF
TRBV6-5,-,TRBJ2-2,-,TGTGCCAGCAGTTTCGTTTTCACCGGGGAGCTGTTTTTT,CASSFVFTGELFF
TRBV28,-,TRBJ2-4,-,TGTGCCAGCAGTTTTGGCGGCCAGGGGGGAATTCAGTACTTC,CASSFGGQGGIQYF
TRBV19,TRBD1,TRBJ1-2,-,TGTGCCAGTAGTACCAAACGACAGGGGGCCGATAACTATGGCTACACCTTC,CASSTKRQGADNYGYTF
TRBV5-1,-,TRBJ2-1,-,TGCGCCAGCAGCCCGAACGGGAACGTGTATGAGCAGTTCTTC,CASSPNGNVYEQFF
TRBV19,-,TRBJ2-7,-,TGTGCCAGTATGGAACAGACTTCTGGCGGTGAGCAGTACTTC,CASMEQTSGGEQYF
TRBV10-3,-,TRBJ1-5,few,TGTGCCTCAACGGCCACGGATGGGGGGAGCAATCAGCCCCAGCATTTT,CASTATDGGSNQPQHF
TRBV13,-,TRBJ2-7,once,TGTGCCAGCAGCGCCCGTTTTCTCGAGCAGTACTTC,CASSARFLEQYF
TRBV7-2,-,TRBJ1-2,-,TGTGCCAGCAGCATAGAAACAGGATTCTATGGCTACACCTTC,CASSIETGFYGYTF
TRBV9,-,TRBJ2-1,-,TGTGCCAGCAGCGTAGCCGAGGGTAAGGCAGAGCAGTTCTTC,CASSVAEGKAEQFF
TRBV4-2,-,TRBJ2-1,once,TGTGCCAGCAGCCAAGTTCTAGGTGTGAACAATGAGCAGTTCTTC,CASSQVLGVNNEQFF
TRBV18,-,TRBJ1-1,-,TGTGCCAGCTCACCCACCTCGGGCTGGGAGAACACTGAAGCTTTCTTT,CASSPTSGWENTEAFF
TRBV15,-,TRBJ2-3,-,TGTGCCACCAGCGGGACCCTTAGCACAGATACGCAGTATTTT,CATSGTLSTDTQYF
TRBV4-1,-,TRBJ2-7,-,TGCGCCAGCAGCCAAGATGATGGAGCGTCTCCCAGCTCCTACGAGCAGTACTTC,CASSQDDGASPSSYEQYF
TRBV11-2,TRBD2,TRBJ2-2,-,TGTGCCAGCAGCATAACCCGACTAGCGGGGTACACCGGGGAGCTGTTTTTT,CASSITRLAGYTGELFF
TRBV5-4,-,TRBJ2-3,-,TGTGCCAGCAGCTTGAGGGGCGGGACAGATACGCAGTATTTT,CASSLRGGTDTQYF
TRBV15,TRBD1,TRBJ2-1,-,TGTGCCACCAGCAGAGATCTTTTGGGGACAGTCTACAATGAGCAGTTCTTC,CATSRDLLGTVYNEQFF
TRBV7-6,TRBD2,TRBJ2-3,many,TGTGCCAGCAGCTTAGCAGCTAGCGGATTCACAGATACGCAGTATTTT,CASSLAASGFTDTQYF
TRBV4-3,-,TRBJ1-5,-,TGCGCCAGCAGCCTCGATCATAGCAATCAGCCCCAGCATTTT,CASSLDHSNQPQHF
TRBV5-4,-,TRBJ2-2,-,TGTGCCAGCAGCTTGGCAGGGAACACCGGGGAGCTGTTTTTT,CASSLAGNTGELFF
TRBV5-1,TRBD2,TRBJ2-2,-,TGCGCCAGCAGCCCTAGCGGGAGGGTTACCGGGGAGCTGTTTTTT,CASSPSGRVTGELFF
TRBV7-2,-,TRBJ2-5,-,TGTGCCAGCATGGGCCCCCCCCGCGCGGAGACCCAGTACTTC,CASMGPPRAETQYF
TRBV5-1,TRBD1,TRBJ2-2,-,TGCGCCTCCGGCCGGCAGGGGGCGAGCGAGGGGGAGCTGTTTTTT,CASGRQGASEGELFF
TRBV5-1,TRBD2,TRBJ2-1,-,TGCGCCAGCAGCTTGCAAAACCTAGCGGGAGGGCCGTTTGAGCAGTTCTTC,CASSLQNLAGGPFEQFF
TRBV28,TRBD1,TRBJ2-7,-,TGTGCCAGCAGTAGACCTCTCCGGGACAGGGGGCGGGAGTACTTC,CASSRPLRDRGREYF
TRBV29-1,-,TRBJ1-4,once,TGCAGCGCGAGAGGTCCAACTAATGAAAAACTGTTTTTT,CSARGPTNEKLFF
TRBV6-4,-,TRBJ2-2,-,TGTGCCAGCAGCCCCCAATCGAACACCGGGGAGCTGTTTTTT,CASSPQSNTGELFF
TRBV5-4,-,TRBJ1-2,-,TGTGCCAGCAGCTTGGCGGGAGCGACTAACTATGGCTACACCTTC,CASSLAGATNYGYTF
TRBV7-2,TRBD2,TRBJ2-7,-,TGTGCCAGCAGCACGGGGGTAAGGAGGGGACTAGGGGCCTACGAGCAGTACTTC,CASSTGVRRGLGAYEQYF
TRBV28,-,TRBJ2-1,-,TGTGCCAGCAGCTCCCCCCGAGTTTCCGGACGGAATGAGCAGTTCTTC,CASSSPRVSGRNEQFF
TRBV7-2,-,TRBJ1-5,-,TGTGCCAGCAGCCCCCGGGTAGGGGACCAGCCCCAGCATTTT,CASSPRVGDQPQHF
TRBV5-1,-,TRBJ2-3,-,TGCGCCAGCAGCTTGGTCCCAGACAGAGCCACAGATACGCAGTATTTT,CASSLVPDRATDTQYF
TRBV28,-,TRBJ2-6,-,TGTGCCAGCAGTTCGGGGCTAACAGAATTCTCTGGGGCCAACGTCCTGACTTTC,CASSSGLTEFSGANVLTF
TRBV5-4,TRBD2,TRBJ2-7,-,TGTGCCAGCAGCTTGGGGGGGAGGGCCGCAGGGGAGCAGTACTTC,CASSLGGRAAGEQYF
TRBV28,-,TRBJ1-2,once,TGTGCCAGCAGTACCAGGGTCCACTATGGCTACACCTTC,CASSTRVHYGYTF
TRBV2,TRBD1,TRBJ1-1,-,TGTGCCAGCGCCTCAAGTAGGGGACAGGGAGGTCTCAACTCTGAAGCTTTCTTT,CASASSRGQGGLNSEAFF
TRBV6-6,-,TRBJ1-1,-,TGTGCCACCAGTCGGGTTTACACTGAAGCTTTCTTT,CATSRVYTEAFF
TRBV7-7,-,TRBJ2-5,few,TGTGCTTCCTCCCGGGCGGGGACTCAAGAGACCCAGTACTTC,CASSRAGTQETQYF
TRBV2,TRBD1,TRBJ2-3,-,TGTGCCAGCAGGATGACAGGGGGCGAGCATACGCAGTATTTT,CASRMTGGEHTQYF
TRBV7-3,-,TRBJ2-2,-,TGTGCCAGCAGCTTAACTCGTCTAACTAACACCGGGGAGCTGTTTTTT,CASSLTRLTNTGELFF
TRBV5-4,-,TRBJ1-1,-,TGTGCCACCCACCGCGGGGGCGCGCTGGGGGACACTGAAGCTTTCTTT,CATHRGGALGDTEAFF
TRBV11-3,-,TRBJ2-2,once,TGTGCCAGCAGCTTACGCCGACACGGGGAGCTGTTTTTT,CASSLRRHGELFF
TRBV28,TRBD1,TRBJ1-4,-,TGTGCCAGCAGTTTGGGGGGACAGGGAAATGAAAAACTGTTTTTT,CASSLGGQGNEKLFF
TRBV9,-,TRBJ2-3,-,TGTGCCAGCAGCGTAGGCGGGGCTAGCACAGATACGCAGTATTTT,CASSVGGASTDTQYF
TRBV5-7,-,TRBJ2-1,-,TGTGCCAGCAGCTTTCGGACTGTAGTGACCGGGCATGAGCAGTTCTTC,CASSFRTVVTGHEQFF